These 23 T cell receptor beta chains were all obtained from the same sample, sequenced in a study of monozygotic twins with inflammatory bowel disease. With the 5' RACE reads reprocessed, TCRdb shows one record per CDR3 protein and no DNA. The table lists about 300,000 distinct CDR3 sequences. The sample consisted of blood. These receptors were obtained from a human donor with ulcerative colitis or Crohn's disease, or a healthy co-twin of an affected twin (not recorded which).

This chain joins TRBV5-1 and TRBJ2-3; TCRdb returns TRBD2, unconfirmable since there is no DNA. The CDR3 has 17 amino acids. Per germline, CDR1 SGHRS and CDR2 YFSETQ. Here the CDR3 reads CASSLDLKAGGSDTQYF. The whole variable domain, remainder taken from reference TRBV5-1 and TRBJ2-3, is KAGVTQTPRYLIKTRGQQVTLSCSPISGHRSVSWYQQTPGQGLQFLFEYFSETQRNKGNFPGRFSGRQFSNSRSEMNVSTLELGDSALYLCASSLDLKAGGSDTQYFGPGTRLTVL.

The chain joins TRBV4-3 to TRBJ2-7; the TCRdb call, TRBD2, lacks DNA for checking. This CDR3 spans 18 amino acids. Germline CDR1 and CDR2: LGHNA and YSLEER. CDR3 loop: CASSQEFGASGSSYEQYF.

V gene TRBV3-1 combines with J gene TRBJ2-2; TCRdb returns TRBD1, unconfirmable since there is no DNA. The germline CDR1 and CDR2 sequences are LGHDT and YNNKEL (reference sequence). The CDR3 has 16 residues. CDR3 sequence reads: CASSPIDGGGHGELFF.

The genes are TRBV20-1 and TRBJ1-1. Germline assignment: CDR1 DFQATT and CDR2 SNEGSKA (reference sequence). The CDR3 length is 13 residues. CDR3 in amino acids: CSLATRGNTEAFF.

The chain carries TRBV4-3 and TRBJ2-3; the TCRdb D gene call, TRBD1, has no DNA to confirm it. The CDR3 runs to 15 residues. Germline V gene data show CDR1 as LGHNA and CDR2 as YSLEER. The CDR3 here is CASSQDGQASDTQYF.

The genes are TRBV10-3 and TRBJ2-3. The germline CDR1 and CDR2 sequences are ENHRY and SYGVKD. The CDR3 sequence is 14 residues long. CDR3 in amino acids: CAISDVVAGDTQYF.

The chain couples TRBV20-1 to TRBJ2-7; TCRdb picks TRBD2, but there is no DNA to check that call. CDR3 size: 15 residues. CDR1 DFQATT and CDR2 SNEGSKA come from the germline V gene (reference sequence). CDR3 protein: CSAPNGFREVGEQYF.

V usage is TRBV20-1 and J usage is TRBJ2-2; with no DNA, the TCRdb D assignment of TRBD1 cannot be verified. Germline loops: CDR1 DFQATT, CDR2 SNEGSKA (reference sequence). This CDR3 is 15 amino acids long. The CDR3 here is CSATRGGSKAGELFF.

The chain couples TRBV20-1 to TRBJ1-1; TCRdb designates TRBD1, a call that cannot be tested without DNA. This CDR3 region has 13 residues. Germline V gives CDR1 DFQATT, CDR2 SNEGSKA (reference sequence). The CDR3 spells CSEGGGPNTEAFF.

The chain recombines TRBV5-1 with TRBJ1-5. CDR1 and CDR2 from the germline V gene are SGHRS and YFSETQ. This CDR3 has 13 amino acids. CDR3 protein: CASSLDVNQPQHF.

This chain links TRBV20-1 with TRBJ2-1; the TRBD2 assignment by TCRdb is unverifiable without DNA. The CDR3 covers 16 residues. Germline V gene lookup returns CDR1 DFQATT and CDR2 SNEGSKA (reference sequence). CDR3 in amino acids: CSANNPEGVLINEQFF.

The chain links TRBV7-9 to TRBJ1-4; there is no DNA to check the TCRdb D call of TRBD1. This CDR3 has 15 residues. The germline V gene encodes CDR1 SEHNR and CDR2 FQNEAQ (reference sequence). The CDR3 here is CASSLGTARNEKLFF.

The chain recombines TRBV24-1 with TRBJ2-1; TCRdb calls TRBD2, which cannot be checked without DNA. From germline, CDR1 is KGHDR and CDR2 SFDVKD. The CDR3 is 16 residues long. CDR3 amino acids: CATSDPLAGGNNEQFF.

V gene TRBV29-1 combines with J gene TRBJ2-3; as DNA is missing, the TRBD2 call by TCRdb cannot be tested. Germline V lookup: CDR1 SQVTM, CDR2 ANQGSEA. CDR3 size: 16 residues. Here the CDR3 reads CSVPPRPAGVADTQYF.

The J gene is TRBJ2-6, the V gene TRBV28; TCRdb returns TRBD1, unconfirmable since there is no DNA. CDR1 is MDHEN and CDR2 is SYDVKM in the germline V gene. The CDR3 totals 15 residues. This CDR3 is CASSQGASGANVLTF.

The genes are TRBV5-4 and TRBJ2-5; TCRdb's D call of TRBD1 is untestable without DNA. This CDR3 contains 15 residues. The germline gives CDR1 SGHNT, CDR2 YYREEE (reference sequence). CDR3 amino acids: CASSLSEGRGVTQYF.

CDR3 sequence reads: CSARGGQGTPTSGSSTDTQYF. This chain uses TRBV20-1 with TRBJ2-3; no DNA is available, so the TRBD2 call from TCRdb remains unchecked. Germline loops: CDR1 DFQATT, CDR2 SNEGSKA (reference sequence). The CDR3 runs 21 residues.

This chain links TRBV7-2 with TRBJ1-2; TCRdb indicates TRBD1, and absent DNA this call remains unverified. CDR3 length equals 14 residues. Germline lookup yields CDR1 SGHTA and CDR2 FQGNSA. The CDR3 protein is CASSPPTGYNGYTF.

This chain links TRBV4-3 with TRBJ2-1; there is no DNA to check the TCRdb D call of TRBD1. Germline V gene sequence: CDR1 LGHNA, CDR2 YSLEER. The CDR3 consists of 16 residues. This CDR3 is CASSQDPTGWVNEQFF.

V gene TRBV29-1 combines with J gene TRBJ2-5; the TCRdb D gene call, TRBD1, has no DNA to confirm it. CDR1 SQVTM and CDR2 ANQGSEA come from the germline V gene. The CDR3 extends over 15 amino acids. This CDR3 is CSVAPRPPRTETQYF.

The V and J genes are TRBV7-9 and TRBJ1-1; lacking DNA, the TRBD1 call made by TCRdb goes unchecked. This CDR3 has 12 amino acids. Germline CDR1 and CDR2: SEHNR and FQNEAQ (reference sequence). This CDR3 is CASSTGYVEAFF.

V is TRBV7-9 and J is TRBJ1-1; there is no DNA to check the TCRdb D call of TRBD1. This CDR3 region has 14 residues. Looked up from germline, CDR1 is SEHNR and CDR2 is FQNEAQ (reference sequence). The CDR3 spells CASSSTGVSTEAFF.

The rearrangement links TRBV6-2 or TRBV6-3 to TRBJ2-1; there is no DNA to check the TCRdb D call of TRBD1. The CDR3 consists of 17 residues. Germline lookup yields CDR1 MNHEY and CDR2 SVGEGT. CDR3 region: CASTGELGVGSYNEQFF.